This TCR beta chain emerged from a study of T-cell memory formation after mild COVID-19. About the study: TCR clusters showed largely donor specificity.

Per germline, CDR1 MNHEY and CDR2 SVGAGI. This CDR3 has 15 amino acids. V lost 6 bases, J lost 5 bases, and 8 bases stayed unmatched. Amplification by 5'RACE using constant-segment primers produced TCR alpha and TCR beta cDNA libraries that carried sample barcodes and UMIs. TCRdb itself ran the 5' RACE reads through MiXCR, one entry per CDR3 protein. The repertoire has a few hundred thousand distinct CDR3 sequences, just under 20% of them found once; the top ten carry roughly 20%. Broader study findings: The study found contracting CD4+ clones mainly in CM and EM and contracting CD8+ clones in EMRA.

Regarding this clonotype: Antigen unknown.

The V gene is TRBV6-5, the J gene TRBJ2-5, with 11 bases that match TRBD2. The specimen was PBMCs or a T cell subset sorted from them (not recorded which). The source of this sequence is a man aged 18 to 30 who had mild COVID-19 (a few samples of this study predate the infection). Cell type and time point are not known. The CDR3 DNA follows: TGTGCCAGCAGACGGAGTAGCGGGGGGGGGGAGACCCAGTACTTC. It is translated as CASRRSSGGGETQYF.